The T cell receptor beta chain under discussion was sequenced for a study of blood T cell dynamics during melanoma immunotherapy. Whole-study findings and limits: The study could not tell melanoma-specific clones from general immune activation.

CDR3 size: 15 residues. Trimming shortened V by 4 bases and J by 5 bases, and 18 bases separated the two germline ends. Germline loops: CDR1 SGHRS, CDR2 YFSETQ. This sample's time point: week 3, after first cycle of checkpoint inhibitor. Sampling occurred pretreatment (T0) and at week 3 (W3), after cycle one of checkpoint blockade. As to this clone: The target antigen is unknown.

Every bulk PBMC sample received the same 350 ng of DNA. Profiling relied on immunoSEQ multiplex PCR, and the TCRdb table lists in-frame clones only, not all of them. The sample lists about 11,000 clones; 80% to 90% were seen once. The J gene is TRBJ1-1, the V gene TRBV5-1, with D possibly being TRBD1 (6 bases). The sequence was obtained from a human donor with melanoma. Sequenced here: blood, sampled from a patient treated with checkpoint blockade. This chain's CDR3 is CASSPQTGGGTEAFF. The CDR3 DNA reads TGCGCCAGCAGCCCCCAGACAGGAGGAGGGACTGAAGCTTTCTTT.